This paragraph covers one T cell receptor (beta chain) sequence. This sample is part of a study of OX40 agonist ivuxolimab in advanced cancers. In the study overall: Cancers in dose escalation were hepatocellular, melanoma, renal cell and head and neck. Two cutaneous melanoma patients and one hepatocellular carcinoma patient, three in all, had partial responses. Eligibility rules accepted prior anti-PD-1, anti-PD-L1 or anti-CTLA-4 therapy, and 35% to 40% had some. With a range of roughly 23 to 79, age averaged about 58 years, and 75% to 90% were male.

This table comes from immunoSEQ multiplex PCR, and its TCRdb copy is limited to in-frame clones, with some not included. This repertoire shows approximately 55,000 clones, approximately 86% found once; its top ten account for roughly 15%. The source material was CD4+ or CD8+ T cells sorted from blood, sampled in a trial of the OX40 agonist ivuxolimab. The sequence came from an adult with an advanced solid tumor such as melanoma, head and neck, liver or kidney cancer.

CDR3 coding DNA: TGTGCCAGCAGCTTATTATCGGGAGGGGAGACCCAGTACTTC. It specifies CASSLLSGGETQYF. The V gene is TRBV7-6, the J gene TRBJ2-5; 8 positions match TRBD2. Germline V CDR1 and CDR2: SGHVS, FNYEAQ. The CDR3 sequence is 14 residues long. V lost 2 bases and J lost 5; bases outside the gene matches: 4. The full variable domain, rest sourced from reference TRBV7-6 and TRBJ2-5, is GAGVSQSPRYKVTKRGQDVALRCDPISGHVSLYWYRQALGQGPEFLTYFNYEAQQDKSGLPNDRFSAERPEGSISTLTIQRTEQRDSAMYRCASSLLSGGETQYFGPGTRLLVL.